This T cell receptor beta chain was sequenced during a study of blood T cells in healthy people across ages. Study outcomes and limitations: Calculation of diversity from one million T cells yielded estimates considered to be underestimates.

A second PCR of 7 to 11 cycles used a sample-barcoded 5' primer and a J-beta primer mix. At least 3 million CDR3-containing paired-end reads were obtained per sample. TCRdb passed the 5' RACE reads through MiXCR, listing each CDR3 protein once. The table includes 1 million or so distinct CDR3 sequences, around 27% detected once. This clonotype has just a few counts. Its specificity is not known. This sample was also put to use in a study of T cells of mothers and their children.

The sequenced material came from blood. The sequence was obtained from a girl aged 2 to 9 in good health.

CDR3 sequence reads: CASSFPRQTAPLHF. The DNA of the CDR3 is TGTGCCAGCAGTTTTCCCCGACAGACAGCACCCCTCCACTTT. The rearrangement uses TRBV28 and TRBJ1-6; D perhaps matches TRBD1 (5 bases). Germline V gene lookup returns CDR1 MDHEN and CDR2 SYDVKM. The CDR3 spans 14 residues. Between the trimmed V and J ends, which lost 3 bases and 11 bases, there was a span of 14 bases.